A single sample is the source of the 12 T cell receptor delta chains below, sequenced in a study of gammadelta T cells in human blood. TCRdb fed the RT-PCR reads into CATT to redo clone calling. This sample has roughly 960 delta-chain clones, with around 27% found just once. Sequenced material: Vgamma9Vdelta2 gamma-delta T cells from adult blood. These receptors were taken from a human donor.

Regarding this clone: Given a far larger clone just one base away, this is likely a sequencing read error. This chain links TRDV2 with TRDJ3, with D possibly being TRDD3 (5 bases). No J gene is reported in TCRdb; it was inferred here by comparing the DNA with germline. The CDR3 spans 21 residues. CDR1 is GEAIGNYY and CDR2 is EKD in the germline V gene. V lost 1 base, J lost 0 bases, and 21 bases lay in between. The CDR3 is CACDTAGPGTRHSWDTRQMFF. CDR3 in DNA: TGTGCCTGTGACACGGCCGGACCGGGGACCCGACACTCCTGGGACACCCGACAGATGTTTTTC.

This clone is classed as medium-sized. The chain combines TRDV2 with TRDJ1; the D gene is possibly TRDD3 (7 bases). Trimming stripped 0 bases from V and 0 bases from J, with 31 bases between. CDR3 length: 22 amino acids. The germline CDR1 and CDR2 sequences are GEAIGNYY and EKD. The CDR3 DNA reads TGTGCCTGTGACACCTTAATCCCCCTTCCCGTACTGGGGACCGTGTACACCGATAAACTCATCTTT. It specifies CACDTLIPLPVLGTVYTDKLIF.

With respect to this clone: This DNA's translation and the protein TCRdb lists, from a much larger clone, do not match at residue 3, likely due to a read error; the protein shown is translated from the DNA. The chain has TRDV2 and TRDJ1; 11 nucleotides match TRDD3. The J gene, not given by TCRdb, was assigned here from a germline match of the nucleotide sequence. In germline, CDR1 is GEAIGNYY, CDR2 EKD. This CDR3 comprises 16 residues. The CDR3 nucleotides read TGTGCCAGTGACACCCTGGGGGATACTGGCACCGATAAACTCATCTTT. Translated: CASDTLGDTGTDKLIF.

Turning to this clone: Translating this DNA gives a protein that differs at residue 9 from the TCRdb one, which belongs to a much larger clone; a read error is likely, and the protein shown is this translation. The called J gene is TRDJ1, whereas the V gene has no call; the table's D gene call, TRDD3, was not cross checked with the DNA. The CDR3 is 17 amino acids. CDR3 DNA sequence: TGTGCCTGTGATTCGATAGGTCCCCCGGGGGATACCGATAAACTCATCTTT. It translates to CACDSIGPPGDTDKLIF.

By its share, this clone is medium-sized. This sample includes further DNA sequences coding for the same CDR3. The V gene is TRDV2, the J gene TRDJ1; 8 bases agree with TRDD3. The CDR3 loop spans 19 amino acids. The trim removed 0 bases at V and 0 bases at J, leaving 14 bases unmatched. Germline V gives CDR1 GEAIGNYY, CDR2 EKD. CDR3 nucleotide sequence: TGTGCCTGTGACACCATGGTCTTGGGGGATCAGAAGTACACCGATAAACTCATCTTT. It is translated as CACDTMVLGDQKYTDKLIF.

As for this clone: A single base is all that separates this from a far larger clone, so a read error is likely. Distinct nucleotide sequences in the sample also encode this CDR3. The gene calls are TRDV2 and TRDJ1, with D maybe TRDD3 (6 bases). The J gene is absent in TCRdb and was assigned here via DNA matching to germline. CDR1 is GEAIGNYY, CDR2 EKD, per germline. V lost 4 bases, J lost 2 bases, and 25 bases lay in between. This CDR3 is built from 18 residues. The CDR3: CACDTLSPPQGETDKLIF. The CDR3 DNA sequence: TGTGCCTGTGATACGTTGAGCCCACCGCAGGGGGAAACCGATAAACTCATCTTT.

In its sample, this clone ranks as large. The same CDR3 arises from other DNA sequences in this sample as well. The chain employs TRDV2 and TRDJ1; 9 bases match TRDD3. CDR3 size: 16 residues. Losses at the gene ends were 1 base for V and 0 bases for J; bases not matched to a gene: 5. Germline values: CDR1 GEAIGNYY, CDR2 EKD. The CDR3 spells CACDTLGETYTDKLIF. CDR3 nucleotide sequence: TGTGCCTGTGACACACTGGGGGAAACCTACACCGATAAACTCATCTTT.

As regards this clone: Possible read error: a much larger clone is one base away. Different DNA sequences within this sample yield the same CDR3. The chain is built from TRDV2 and TRDJ1; TRDD3 aligns across 7 bases. Germline values: CDR1 GEAIGNYY, CDR2 EKD. This CDR3 is 15 amino acids long. DNA for the CDR3: TGTGCCTGTGACGCCTGGGGGCCGTACACAGATAAACTCATCTTT. This sequence encodes CACDAWGPYTDKLIF.

Comments on this clone: For this DNA, TCRdb reports the protein of a much larger clone, which diverges at residue 9, most likely from a read error; the protein presented here is translated directly from the DNA. At the DNA level, this CDR3 is encoded by other sequences in the same sample as well. This rearrangement joins TRDV2 to TRDJ3; D is ambiguous. TCRdb does not report a J gene; here it was assigned by matching the DNA to germline references. The germline gives CDR1 GEAIGNYY, CDR2 EKD. CDR3 length: 19 amino acids. V lost 0 bases and J 0 bases, leaving 14 bases between the germline ends. Written as DNA, the CDR3 is TGTGCCTGTGACACCGCCAGCCTGCGGGACTCCTGGGACACCCGACAGATGTTTTTC. Translating gives CACDTASLRDSWDTRQMFF.

Points on this clone: A far more abundant clone sits one base away, making this likely a read error. The chain combines TRDV2 with TRDJ1, with no clear D. As TCRdb names no J gene, one was assigned here on the basis of a DNA match to germline. Germline V CDR1 and CDR2: GEAIGNYY, EKD. This CDR3 comprises 15 residues. CDR3 amino acids: CARDTVSQRSDKLIF. CDR3 in DNA: TGTGCCCGTGACACCGTTTCCCAAAGGAGCGATAAACTCATCTTT.

This clone is medium-sized in the sample. V and J are TRDV2 and TRDJ1; 13 bases map to TRDD3. With V trimmed by 3 bases and J by 1 base, 16 bases remained unmatched. CDR3 size: 20 residues. Germline assignment: CDR1 GEAIGNYY and CDR2 EKD. The CDR3 coding sequence is TGTGCCTGTGACGTCCTGAGAACACTGGGGGATACGCGTCTCACCGATAAACTCATCTTT. Its translation is CACDVLRTLGDTRLTDKLIF.

With respect to this clone: A far larger clone is a single base away, which makes a read error likely. In the same sample, other DNA sequences code for this CDR3. The J gene is TRDJ1, the V gene TRDV2; no reliable D call. The CDR3 covers 16 residues. Germline V gene lookup returns CDR1 GEAIGNYY and CDR2 EKD. The germline V and J ends were trimmed by 0 bases and 0 bases, with 13 bases remaining between them. Written as DNA, the CDR3 is TGTGCCTGTGACACCGTAGGTGGGACCTACACCGATAAACTCATCTTT. The encoded protein is CACDTVGGTYTDKLIF.